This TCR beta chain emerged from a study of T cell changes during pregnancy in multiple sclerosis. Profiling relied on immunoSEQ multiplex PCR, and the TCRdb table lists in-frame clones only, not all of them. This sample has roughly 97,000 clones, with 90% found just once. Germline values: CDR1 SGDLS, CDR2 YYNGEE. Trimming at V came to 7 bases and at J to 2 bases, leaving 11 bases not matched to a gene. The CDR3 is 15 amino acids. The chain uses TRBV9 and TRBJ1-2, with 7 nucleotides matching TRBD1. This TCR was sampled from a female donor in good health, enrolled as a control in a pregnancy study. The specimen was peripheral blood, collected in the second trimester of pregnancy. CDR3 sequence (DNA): TGTGCCAGCTCTTCGAGGGGGCGAGGGAACTATGGCTACACCTTC. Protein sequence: CASSSRGRGNYGYTF.